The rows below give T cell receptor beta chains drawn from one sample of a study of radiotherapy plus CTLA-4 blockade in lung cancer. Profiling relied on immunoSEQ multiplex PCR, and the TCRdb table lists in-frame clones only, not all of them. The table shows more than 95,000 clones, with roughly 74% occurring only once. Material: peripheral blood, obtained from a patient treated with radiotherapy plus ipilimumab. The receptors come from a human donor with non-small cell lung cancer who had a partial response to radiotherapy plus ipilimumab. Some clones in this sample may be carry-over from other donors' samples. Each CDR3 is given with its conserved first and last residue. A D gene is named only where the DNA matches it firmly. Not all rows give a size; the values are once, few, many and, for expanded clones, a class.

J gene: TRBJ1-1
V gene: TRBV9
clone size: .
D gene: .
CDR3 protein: CASSQRGLNTEAFF
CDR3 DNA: TGTGCCAGCAGCCAGAGAGGCTTAAACACTGAAGCTTTCTTT

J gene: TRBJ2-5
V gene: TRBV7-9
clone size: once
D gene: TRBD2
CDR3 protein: CASSPSLAGAETQYF
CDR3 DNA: TGTGCCAGCAGCCCTTCTCTAGCGGGAGCGGAGACCCAGTACTTC

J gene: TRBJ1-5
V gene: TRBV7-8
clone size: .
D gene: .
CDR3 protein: CASSLGRSVGQPQHF
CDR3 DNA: TGTGCCAGCAGCTTAGGGAGGAGCGTGGGTCAGCCCCAGCATTTT

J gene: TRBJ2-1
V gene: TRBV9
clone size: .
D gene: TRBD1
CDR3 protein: CASSPRGTGGYNEQFF
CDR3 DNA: TGTGCCAGCAGCCCCCGAGGGACAGGGGGCTACAATGAGCAGTTCTTC

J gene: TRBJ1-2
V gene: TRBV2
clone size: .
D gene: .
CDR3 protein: CATFGGVRRYTF
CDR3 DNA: TGTGCCACTTTCGGGGGGGTTCGGCGCTACACCTTC

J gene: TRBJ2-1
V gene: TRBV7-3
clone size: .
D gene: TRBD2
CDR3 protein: CASSRQVAGHNEQFF
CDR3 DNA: TGTGCCAGCAGCCGGCAGGTAGCGGGACACAATGAGCAGTTCTTC

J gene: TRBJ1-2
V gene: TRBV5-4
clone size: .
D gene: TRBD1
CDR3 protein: CASSLPRTGKGYTF
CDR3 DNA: TGTGCCAGCAGCTTGCCCCGGACAGGAAAGGGCTACACCTTC

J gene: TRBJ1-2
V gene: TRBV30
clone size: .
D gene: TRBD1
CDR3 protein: CAWSQQGASGYTF
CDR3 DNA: TGTGCCTGGAGCCAACAGGGGGCTAGTGGCTACACCTTC

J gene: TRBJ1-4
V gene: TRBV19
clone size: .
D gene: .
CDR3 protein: CASSPRFGGGSNEKLFF
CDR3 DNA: TGTGCCAGTAGTCCTCGCTTCGGGGGTGGATCTAATGAAAAACTGTTTTTT

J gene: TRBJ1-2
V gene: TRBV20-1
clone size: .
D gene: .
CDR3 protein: CSARQDYGYTF
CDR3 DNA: TGCAGTGCTAGACAGGACTATGGCTACACCTTC

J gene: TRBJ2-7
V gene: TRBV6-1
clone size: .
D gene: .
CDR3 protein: CASRAGQNYEQYF
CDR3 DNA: TGTGCCAGCAGAGCTGGACAGAACTACGAGCAGTACTTC

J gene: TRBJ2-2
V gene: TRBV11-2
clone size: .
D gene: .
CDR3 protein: CASSPLLNTGELFF
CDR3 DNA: TGTGCCAGCAGCCCTCTACTAAACACCGGGGAGCTGTTTTTT

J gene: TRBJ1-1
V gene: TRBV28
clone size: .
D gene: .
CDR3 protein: CASSPSRGRTEAFF
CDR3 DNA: TGTGCCAGCAGTCCTAGCAGGGGCCGGACTGAAGCTTTCTTT

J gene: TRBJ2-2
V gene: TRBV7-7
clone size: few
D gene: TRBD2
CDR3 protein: CASSQLATNTGELFF
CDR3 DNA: TGTGCCAGCAGCCAACTAGCGACGAACACCGGGGAGCTGTTTTTT

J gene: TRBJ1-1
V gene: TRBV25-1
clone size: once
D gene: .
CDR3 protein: CASNDRVNTEAFF
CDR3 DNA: TGTGCCAGCAATGACCGCGTGAACACTGAAGCTTTCTTT